This entry is about one T cell receptor beta chain. Its target is unknown. The data were taken from a study of cytomegalovirus exposure and HLA in healthy donors. Study-wide findings and caveats: Rates of TCR association differed by HLA locus in a later analysis, with DRB1 highest and HLA-C lowest. One later analysis reportedly identified an Asian-associated ancestry cluster that showed fewer N-insertions than the roughly 620-donor mean.

This CDR3 is 11 amino acids long. CDR1 and CDR2 from the germline V gene are MDHEN and SYDVKM. V was cut by 6 bases and J by 10 bases, with 10 bases left in between. The PCR employed 60 Vbeta primers together with 13 Jbeta primers. The method was immunoSEQ multiplex PCR; TCRdb's version includes in-frame clones alone and lacks a portion of them. The top ten hold about 4.5% of the sample, which has around 150,000 clones, over 75% seen once. Sequenced material: PBMCs. The receptor was derived from a man younger than 45 in good health. The chain uses TRBV28 and TRBJ2-1; D gene ambiguous. The CDR3 DNA reads TGTGCCAGCAGCTCCTCGTTGGAGCAGTTCTTC. This codes for CASSSSLEQFF.